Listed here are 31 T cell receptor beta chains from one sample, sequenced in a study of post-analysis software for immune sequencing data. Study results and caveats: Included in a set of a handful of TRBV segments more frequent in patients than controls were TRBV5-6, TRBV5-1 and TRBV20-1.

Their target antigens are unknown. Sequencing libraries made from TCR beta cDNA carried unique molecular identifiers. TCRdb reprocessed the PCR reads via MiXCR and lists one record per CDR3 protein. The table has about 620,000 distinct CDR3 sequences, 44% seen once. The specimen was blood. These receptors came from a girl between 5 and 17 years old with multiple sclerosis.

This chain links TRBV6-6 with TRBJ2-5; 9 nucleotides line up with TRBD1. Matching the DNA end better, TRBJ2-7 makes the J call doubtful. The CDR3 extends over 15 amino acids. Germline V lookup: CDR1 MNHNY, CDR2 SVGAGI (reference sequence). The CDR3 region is CASSYSTGGGYEQYF. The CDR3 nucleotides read TGTGCCAGCAGTTACTCTACAGGGGGCGGCTACGAGCAGTACTTC.

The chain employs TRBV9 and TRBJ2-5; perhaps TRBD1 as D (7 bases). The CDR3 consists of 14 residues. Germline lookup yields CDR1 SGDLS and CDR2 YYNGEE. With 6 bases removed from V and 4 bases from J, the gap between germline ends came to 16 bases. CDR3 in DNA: TGTGCCAGCAATGGAGGGGGCGTTAGAGAGACCCAGTACTTC. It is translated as CASNGGGVRETQYF.

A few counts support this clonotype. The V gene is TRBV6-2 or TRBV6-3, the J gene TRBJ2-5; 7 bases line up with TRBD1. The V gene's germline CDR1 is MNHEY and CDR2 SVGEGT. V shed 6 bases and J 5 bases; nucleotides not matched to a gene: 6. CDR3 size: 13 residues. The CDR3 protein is CASRRQGSETQYF. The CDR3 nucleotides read TGTGCCAGCAGACGACAGGGATCGGAGACCCAGTACTTC.

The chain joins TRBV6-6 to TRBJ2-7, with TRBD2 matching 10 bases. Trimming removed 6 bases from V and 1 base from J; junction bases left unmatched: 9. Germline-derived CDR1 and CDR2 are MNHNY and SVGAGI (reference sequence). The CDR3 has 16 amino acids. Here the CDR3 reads CASRIPSGGVSYEQYF. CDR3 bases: TGTGCCAGCAGAATACCTAGCGGGGGTGTATCCTACGAGCAGTACTTC.

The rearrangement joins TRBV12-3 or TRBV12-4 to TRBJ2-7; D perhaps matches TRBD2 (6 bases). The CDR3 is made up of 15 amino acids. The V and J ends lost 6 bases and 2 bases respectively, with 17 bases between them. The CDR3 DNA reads TGTGCCAGCAGCCCGACTAGGGCGGAGCCCTACGAGCAGTACTTC. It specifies CASSPTRAEPYEQYF.

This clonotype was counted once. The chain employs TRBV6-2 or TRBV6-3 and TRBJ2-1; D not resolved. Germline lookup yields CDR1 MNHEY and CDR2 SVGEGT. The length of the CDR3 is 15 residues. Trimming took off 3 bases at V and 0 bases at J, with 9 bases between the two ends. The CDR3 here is CASSYTIPSYNEQFF. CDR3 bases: TGTGCCAGCAGTTATACGATACCCTCCTACAATGAGCAGTTCTTC.

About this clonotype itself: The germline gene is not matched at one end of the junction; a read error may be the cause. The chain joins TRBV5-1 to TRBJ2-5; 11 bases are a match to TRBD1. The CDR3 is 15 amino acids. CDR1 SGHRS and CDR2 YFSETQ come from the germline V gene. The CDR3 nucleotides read TGCGCCGGCAGCCCCCCCCGGGACAGGGGGAATGAGCAGTACTTC. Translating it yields CAGSPPRDRGNEQYF.

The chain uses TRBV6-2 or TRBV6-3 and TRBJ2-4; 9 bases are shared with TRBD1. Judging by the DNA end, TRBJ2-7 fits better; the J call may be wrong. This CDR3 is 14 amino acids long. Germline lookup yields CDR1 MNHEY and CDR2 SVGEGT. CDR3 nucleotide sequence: TGTGCCAGCAGTGCGACAGGGGGGGTTTACGAGCAGTACTTC. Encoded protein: CASSATGGVYEQYF.

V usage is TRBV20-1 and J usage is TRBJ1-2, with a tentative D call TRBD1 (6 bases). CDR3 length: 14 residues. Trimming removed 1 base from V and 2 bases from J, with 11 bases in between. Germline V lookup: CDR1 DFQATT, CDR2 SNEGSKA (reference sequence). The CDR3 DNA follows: TGCAGTGCTAGAGTACCAGGACAGAACTATGGCTACACCTTC. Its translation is CSARVPGQNYGYTF.

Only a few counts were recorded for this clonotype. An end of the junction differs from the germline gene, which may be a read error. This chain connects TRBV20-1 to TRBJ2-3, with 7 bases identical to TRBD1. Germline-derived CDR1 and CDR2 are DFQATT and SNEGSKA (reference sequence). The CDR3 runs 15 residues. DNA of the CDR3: TGCAGTGCTAGAGATAGACAGGGAAGCACGGATACGCAGTATTTT. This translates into CSARDRQGSTDTQYF.

CDR3 protein: CAIATEHEQYF. The CDR3 DNA reads TGTGCCATCGCCACAGAACACGAGCAGTACTTC. V gene TRBV10-3 combines with J gene TRBJ2-7; the D is unclear. Germline CDR1 and CDR2: ENHRY and SYGVKD. Trimming cost V 8 bases and J 5 bases, with 10 bases left between them. This CDR3 spans 11 amino acids.

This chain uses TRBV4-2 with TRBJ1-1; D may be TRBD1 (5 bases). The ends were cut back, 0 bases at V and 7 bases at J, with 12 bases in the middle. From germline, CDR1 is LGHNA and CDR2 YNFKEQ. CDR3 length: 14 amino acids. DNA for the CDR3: TGTGCCAGCAGCCAAGATCGGGGCACCGGTGAAGCTTTCTTT. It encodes CASSQDRGTGEAFF.

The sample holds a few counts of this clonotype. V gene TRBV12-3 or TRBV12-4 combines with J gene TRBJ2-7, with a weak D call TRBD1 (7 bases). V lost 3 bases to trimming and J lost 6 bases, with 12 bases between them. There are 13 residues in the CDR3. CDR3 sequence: CASSLYRGGEQYF. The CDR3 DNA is TGTGCCAGCAGTTTGTACAGGGGAGGCGAGCAGTACTTC.

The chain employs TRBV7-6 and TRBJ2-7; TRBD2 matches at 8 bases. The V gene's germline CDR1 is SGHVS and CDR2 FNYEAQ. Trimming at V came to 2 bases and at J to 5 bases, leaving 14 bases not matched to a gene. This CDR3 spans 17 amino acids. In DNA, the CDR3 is TGTGCCAGCAGCTTAAGTTATGTAGCGGGGACCCCCGACGAGCAGTACTTC. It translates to CASSLSYVAGTPDEQYF.

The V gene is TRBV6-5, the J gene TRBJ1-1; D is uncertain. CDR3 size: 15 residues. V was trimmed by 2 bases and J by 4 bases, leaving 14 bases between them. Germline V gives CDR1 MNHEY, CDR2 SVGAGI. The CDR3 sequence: CASSYVFSTTTEAFF. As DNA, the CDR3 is TGTGCCAGCAGTTACGTTTTTTCTACTACCACTGAAGCTTTCTTT.

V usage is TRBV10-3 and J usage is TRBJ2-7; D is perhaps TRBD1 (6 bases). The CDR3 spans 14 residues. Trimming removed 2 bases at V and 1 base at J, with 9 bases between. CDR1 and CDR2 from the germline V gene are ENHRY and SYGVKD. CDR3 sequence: CAISESQGSYEQYF. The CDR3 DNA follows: TGTGCCATCAGTGAGAGTCAGGGGTCCTACGAGCAGTACTTC.

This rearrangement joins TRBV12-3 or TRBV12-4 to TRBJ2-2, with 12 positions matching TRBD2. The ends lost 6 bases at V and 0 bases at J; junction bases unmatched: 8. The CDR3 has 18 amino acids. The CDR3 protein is CASSRRLAGVTNTGELFF. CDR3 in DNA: TGTGCCAGCAGCCGCAGACTAGCGGGGGTAACGAACACCGGGGAGCTGTTTTTT.

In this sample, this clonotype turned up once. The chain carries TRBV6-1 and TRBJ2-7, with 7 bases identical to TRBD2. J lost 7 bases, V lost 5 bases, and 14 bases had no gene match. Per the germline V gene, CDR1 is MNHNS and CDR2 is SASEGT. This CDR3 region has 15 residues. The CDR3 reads CASSQRGQGAGEQYF. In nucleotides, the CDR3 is TGTGCCAGCAGTCAGCGGGGCCAGGGAGCCGGGGAGCAGTACTTC.

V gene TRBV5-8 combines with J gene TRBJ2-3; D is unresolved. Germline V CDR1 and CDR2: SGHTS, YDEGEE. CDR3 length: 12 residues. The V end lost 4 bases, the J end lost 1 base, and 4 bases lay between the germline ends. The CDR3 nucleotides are TGTGCCAGCAGCGGGCGCACAGATACGCAGTATTTT. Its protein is CASSGRTDTQYF.

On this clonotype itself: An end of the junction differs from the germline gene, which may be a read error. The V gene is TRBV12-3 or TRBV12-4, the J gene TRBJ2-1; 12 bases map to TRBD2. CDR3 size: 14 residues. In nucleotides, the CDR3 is TGTGTCAGCCGAACGACTAGCGGGGGAAATGAGCAGTTCTTC. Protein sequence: CVSRTTSGGNEQFF.

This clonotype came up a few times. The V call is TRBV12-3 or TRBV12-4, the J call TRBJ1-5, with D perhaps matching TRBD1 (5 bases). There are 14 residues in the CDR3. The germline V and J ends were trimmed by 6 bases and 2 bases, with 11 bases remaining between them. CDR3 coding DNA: TGTGCCAGCAGCCAACAGGAGGGCAATCAGCCCCAGCATTTT. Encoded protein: CASSQQEGNQPQHF.

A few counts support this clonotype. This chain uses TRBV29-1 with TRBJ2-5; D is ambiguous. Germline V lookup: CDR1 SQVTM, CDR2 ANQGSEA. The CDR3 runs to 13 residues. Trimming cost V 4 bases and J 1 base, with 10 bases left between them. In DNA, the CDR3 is TGCAGCGTTGCCCGTAGACCCCAAGAGACCCAGTACTTC. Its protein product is CSVARRPQETQYF.

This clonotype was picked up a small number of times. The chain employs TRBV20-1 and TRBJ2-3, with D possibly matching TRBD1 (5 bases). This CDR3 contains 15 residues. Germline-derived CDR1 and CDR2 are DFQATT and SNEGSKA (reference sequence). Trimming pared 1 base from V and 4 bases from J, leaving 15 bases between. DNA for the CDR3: TGCAGTGCTAGAGGGGCCCTAGAAGGGGCAGATACGCAGTATTTT. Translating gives CSARGALEGADTQYF.

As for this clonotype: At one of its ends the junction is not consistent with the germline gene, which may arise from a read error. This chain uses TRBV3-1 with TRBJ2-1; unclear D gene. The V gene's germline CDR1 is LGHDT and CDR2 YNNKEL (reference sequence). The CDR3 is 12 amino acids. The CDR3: CASGHPYNEQFF. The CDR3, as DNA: TGTGCCAGCGGCCATCCCTACAATGAGCAGTTCTTC.

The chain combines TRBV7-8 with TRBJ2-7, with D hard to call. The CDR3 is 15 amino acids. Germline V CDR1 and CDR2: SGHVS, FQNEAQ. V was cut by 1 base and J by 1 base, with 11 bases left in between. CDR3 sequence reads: CASSLERLRSYEQYF. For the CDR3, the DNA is TGTGCCAGCAGCTTAGAAAGGCTCCGGTCCTACGAGCAGTACTTC. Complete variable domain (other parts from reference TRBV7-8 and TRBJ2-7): GAGVSQSPRYKVAKRGQDVALRCDPISGHVSLFWYQQALGQGPEFLTYFQNEAQLDKSGLPSDRFFAERPEGSVSTLKIQRTQQEDSAVYLCASSLERLRSYEQYFGPGTRLTVT.

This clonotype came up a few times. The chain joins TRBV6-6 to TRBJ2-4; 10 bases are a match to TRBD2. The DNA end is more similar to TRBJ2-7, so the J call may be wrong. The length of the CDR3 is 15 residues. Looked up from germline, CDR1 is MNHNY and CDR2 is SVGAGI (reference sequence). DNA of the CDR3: TGTGCCAGCAGTTCGCCCCGGACTAGCGGCTACGAGCAGTACTTC. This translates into CASSSPRTSGYEQYF.

The CDR3 reads CSARDPEGGPPFYGYTF. The CDR3 DNA reads as TGCAGTGCTAGAGATCCTGAAGGGGGCCCGCCCTTCTATGGCTACACCTTC. The rearrangement uses TRBV20-1 and TRBJ1-2; TRBD1 matches 7 bases. The CDR3 loop spans 17 amino acids. Germline V CDR1 and CDR2: DFQATT, SNEGSKA (reference sequence). V was pared by 0 bases and J by 4 bases, with 14 bases of the junction left unmatched.

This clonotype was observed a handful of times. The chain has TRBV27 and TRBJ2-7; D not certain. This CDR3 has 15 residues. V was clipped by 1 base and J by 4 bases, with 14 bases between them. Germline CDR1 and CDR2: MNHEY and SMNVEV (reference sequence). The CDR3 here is CASSLLFSTSYEQYF. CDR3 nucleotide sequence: TGTGCCAGCAGTTTATTATTCTCGACGAGTTACGAGCAGTACTTC.

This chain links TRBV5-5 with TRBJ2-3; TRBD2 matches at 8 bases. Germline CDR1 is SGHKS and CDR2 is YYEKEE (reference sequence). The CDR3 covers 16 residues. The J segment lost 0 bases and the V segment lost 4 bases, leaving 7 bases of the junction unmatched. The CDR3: CASSLSTSASTDTQYF. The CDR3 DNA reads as TGTGCCAGCAGCCTGTCGACTAGCGCCAGCACAGATACGCAGTATTTT.

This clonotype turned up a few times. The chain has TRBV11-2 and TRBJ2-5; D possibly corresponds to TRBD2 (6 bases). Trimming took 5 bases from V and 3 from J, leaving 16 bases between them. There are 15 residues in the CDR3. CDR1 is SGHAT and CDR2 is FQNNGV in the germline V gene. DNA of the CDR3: TGTGCCAGCAGCCCCCTGTCGACTAGGGAAGAGACCCAGTACTTC. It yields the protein CASSPLSTREETQYF.

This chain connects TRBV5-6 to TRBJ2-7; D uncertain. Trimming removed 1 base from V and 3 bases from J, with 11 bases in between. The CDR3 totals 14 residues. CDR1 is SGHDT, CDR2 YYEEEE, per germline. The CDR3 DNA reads TGTGCCAGCAGCTTGCCGGATTTCAACTACGAGCAGTACTTC. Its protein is CASSLPDFNYEQYF.